Sequencing of this T cell receptor beta chain was carried out in a study of shared clonotypes between healthy human individuals. As regards this clone: Antigen specificity is unknown.

Only CD45RO-negative cells positively selected for CCR7 counted as naive CD8 cells, so terminally differentiated effector memory CD45RA+ cells were excluded. Some clones are missing from TCRdb's copy, which holds only in-frame ones; the method was immunoSEQ multiplex PCR. The table records about 2 million clones, just under 95% of them present only once. Whole-study findings and limits: Rarefaction gave evidence that sorted-subset sequencing remained incomplete despite large depth.

The origin of this receptor is a man aged 18 to 29 in good health. The source material was naive CD8+ T cells sorted from blood.

The CDR3 bases are TGTGCCAGCACCCTCACTAGCGGGGGTGACAATGAGCAGTTCTTC. It yields the protein CASTLTSGGDNEQFF. The V call is TRBV9, the J call TRBJ2-1; 11 bases are shared with TRBD2. The germline CDR1 and CDR2 sequences are SGDLS and YYNGEE. This CDR3 region has 15 residues. With 6 bases clipped from V and 5 bases from J, the junction kept 7 bases outside the gene matches. Together with reference TRBV9 and TRBJ2-1, the CDR3 gives the full variable domain: DSGVTQTPKHLITATGQRVTLRCSPRSGDLSVYWYQQSLDQGLQFLIQYYNGEERAKGNILERFSAQQFPDLHSELNLSSLELGDSALYFCASTLTSGGDNEQFFGPGTRLTVL.